This entry features one T cell receptor beta chain sequence. Its antigen is as yet unknown. Germline V gene data show CDR1 as MNHEY and CDR2 as SVGEGT. This CDR3 spans 10 amino acids. V was cut by 2 bases and J by 8 bases, with 3 bases left in between. The data stem from a study of T cell repertoires in cytomegalovirus infection. Study at large: As its CMV epitopes, the study selected recently identified HLA-C-restricted and well-studied HLA-B-restricted targets. Indications of both CMV infection and matching HLA type were provided by public TCR beta signatures. The study's findings and limits: HLA-C-restricted CMV-specific TCR beta clonotypes were dominant in the ex vivo response.

Via MiXCR, TCRdb re-called the reads, giving one row per CDR3 protein. This sample has some 800,000 distinct CDR3 sequences, with 30% to 35% found just once. The sequence was collected from a human donor in good health (CMV status not recorded). Some clones in this sample may be carry-over from other donors' samples. Material: cultured CD8+ T cells from PBMCs, obtained from culture after CMV antigen stimulation. The chain joins TRBV6-2 or TRBV6-3 to TRBJ1-2; D is uncertain. CDR3 sequence reads: CASSYPGYTF. For the CDR3, the DNA is TGTGCCAGCAGTTACCCAGGCTACACCTTC.